The present T cell receptor beta chain was sequenced within a study of cytomegalovirus exposure and HLA in healthy donors. 13 Jbeta primers and 60 Vbeta primers were used for the PCR. Using immunoSEQ multiplex PCR, the repertoire was profiled, and TCRdb retains in-frame clones only, with some absent. The sample comprises 200,000 to 250,000 clones, around 80% of which are singletons, and about 7.3% rests with the top ten. With V trimmed by 5 bases and J by 7 bases, 5 bases remained unmatched. Germline CDR1 is MNHEY and CDR2 is SMNVEV (reference sequence). The length of the CDR3 is 13 residues. On this clone: This sample also contains other DNA sequences that code for the same CDR3.

This TCR was sampled from a woman aged 55-70 years in good health and CMV-seropositive. Sequenced input: PBMCs. This rearrangement joins TRBV27 to TRBJ2-1, with 7 bases identical to TRBD2. CDR3 amino acids: CASSTLGGNEQFF. CDR3 sequence (DNA): TGTGCCAGCAGTACGCTGGGGGGGAATGAGCAGTTCTTC.